The sequence of this TCR beta chain was determined in a study of follicular helper T cells after annual influenza vaccination. Germline V gene data show CDR1 as SGDLS and CDR2 as YYNGEE. The CDR3 contains 14 residues. Trimming cost V 0 bases and J 2 bases; bases outside gene matches: 1. Clones were read by immunoSEQ multiplex PCR, and TCRdb kept only the in-frame ones, dropping some. The data show roughly 13,000 clones, with roughly 81% seen just once and about 0.26% held by the top ten. Time point meaning: 2014-2015 season, pre-vaccination. Donors were community-dwelling with no influenza vaccine in the prior 6 months.

Sequences were derived from CXCR5- memory CD4+ T cells sorted from blood, sampled on the day of influenza vaccination. This chain connects TRBV9 to TRBJ1-2; 7 nucleotides line up with TRBD1. The TCR originated in an adult who received the influenza vaccine. The CDR3 here is CASSVATGNYGYTF. The CDR3, as DNA: TGTGCCAGCAGCGTAGCGACAGGGAACTATGGCTACACCTTC.